This T cell receptor beta chain was captured by sequencing in a study of T cells in Graves' hyperthyroidism and ophthalmopathy. Study context: At initial diagnosis, before any treatment had begun, peripheral blood was obtained.

Amplified TCR beta CDR3 regions came from RNA transcripts. First-round RT-PCR with HTBI primers amplified the TCR CDR3 region. TCRdb recomputed calls from the multiplex PCR reads with MiXCR, one row per CDR3 protein. The sample contains under 70,000 distinct CDR3 sequences, approximately 50% of which appear only once. CDR1 and CDR2 (germline): SGHRS, YFSETQ. Both ends counted, the CDR3 spans 15 residues. Notes on this clonotype: The DNA is left out, because the CDR3 cannot be placed on it with certainty; the CDR3 is given as TCRdb lists it.

Inclusion characteristics of ophthalmopathy patients comprised a Clinical Activity Score of at least 3, a NOSPECS grade of at least 4, and duration under 3 months. This clonotype was obtained from a woman in her sixties or seventies with Graves' ophthalmopathy. Input material: blood. The rearrangement links TRBV5-1 to TRBJ1-6; the table names TRBD1, a call not compared with the DNA. The chain's CDR3 is CASSQRGELWLHLRF.